A single T cell receptor (beta chain) is shown here with its context. The V end was cut by 2 bases, the J end by 1 base, with 8 bases between. This CDR3 contains 15 residues. Per the germline V gene, CDR1 is MDHEN and CDR2 is SYDVKM. The data belong to a study of T cell changes during pregnancy in multiple sclerosis. The data were produced by immunoSEQ multiplex PCR, yet TCRdb's version contains in-frame clones alone and is incomplete. The sample holds about 17,000 clones, 70% to 90% seen once. The sequence came from a female donor in good health, enrolled as a control in a pregnancy study. This chain connects TRBV28 to TRBJ2-2; D unclear. Material: CD8+ T cells from peripheral blood mononuclear cells, obtained in the second trimester of pregnancy. CDR3 sequence (DNA): TGTGCCAGCAGTTTAGCCCAGTGGAACACCGGGGAGCTGTTTTTT. This translates into CASSLAQWNTGELFF.